This TCR beta chain was recovered during a study of CD8 T cells in Susac syndrome. Overall study results and limits: The study admitted that it had a relatively small number of individuals in its TCR sequencing and HLA analysis.

Sequencing of TCR beta was performed on blood CD8+ and CD4+ T cells. The authors negatively isolated CD8+ and CD4+ T cells and FACS-enriched TEMRA cells. Points on this clonotype: What it binds is unknown.

With random hexamers, reverse transcription was performed on about 0.45 to 1 ug of RNA. Amplification of TCR beta CDR3 spanned 54 Vbeta and 13 Jbeta via immunoSEQ multiplex PCR. A single record per CDR3 protein comes from TCRdb applying MiXCR to the immunoSEQ multiplex PCR reads. Altogether approximately 130,000 distinct CDR3 sequences are present, about 90% being singletons, with the ten largest covering around 0.24%. Material: CD8+ T cells from PBMCs. The source is a human donor with multiple sclerosis.

CDR3 sequence (DNA): TGCGCCAGCAGCCAATTGGGAGGGGGCAGTGAGCAGTTCTTC. The encoded protein is CASSQLGGGSEQFF. J is TRBJ2-1 and V is TRBV4-1; D possibly uses TRBD1 or TRBD2 (7 bases each). The CDR3 extends over 14 amino acids. Germline V gene lookup returns CDR1 MGHRA and CDR2 YSYEKL. The V gene lost 2 bases and the J gene lost 9 bases, with 14 bases spanning the gap.